Shown below are 27 T cell receptor beta chains from a single sample sequenced in a study of T cell responses to AZD1222 COVID-19 vaccine. Sequencing was performed with immunoSEQ multiplex PCR; in TCRdb, only in-frame clones are kept and a portion is missing. The sample records 130,000 to 150,000 clones, around nine tenths being singletons. Specimen: peripheral blood, collected on day 0 of MenACWY control vaccination. The receptors were sampled from an adult in good health.

The V call is TRBV10-3, the J call TRBJ1-5; D gene uncertain. Trimming took off 2 bases at V and 7 bases at J, with 15 bases between the two ends. The CDR3 is 15 amino acids. Looked up from germline, CDR1 is ENHRY and CDR2 is SYGVKD. CDR3 coding DNA: TGTGCCATCAGTGAGACGAAGGGTTCGGGGCAGCCCCAGCATTTT. Translated, it gives CAISETKGSGQPQHF.

This sequence joins TRBV18 and TRBJ2-7, with 8 bases matching TRBD1. The germline gives CDR1 KGHSH, CDR2 LQKENI. The CDR3 is made up of 14 amino acids. V was pared by 3 bases and J by 5 bases, with 6 bases of the junction left unmatched. CDR3 DNA: TGTGCCAGCTCACCGGGACAGGCCTACAACGAGCAGTACTTC. Amino acid sequence: CASSPGQAYNEQYF.

The V gene is TRBV12-5, the J gene TRBJ2-3, with TRBD1 as a possible D gene (5 bases). The CDR3 is 16 residues long. The V and J ends lost 5 bases and 2 bases respectively, with 17 bases between them. Germline V gene data show CDR1 as LGHNT and CDR2 as FRNRAP. The CDR3 nucleotides read TGTGCTAGTGGTAAGCCAGGGATGGCCCACACAGATACGCAGTATTTT. It specifies CASGKPGMAHTDTQYF.

This clone occurred once. The chain employs TRBV29-1 and TRBJ1-1, with TRBD1 as a possible D gene (6 bases). The germline CDR1 and CDR2 sequences are SQVTM and ANQGSEA. V was cut by 7 bases and J by 4 bases, with 19 bases left in between. This CDR3 is 14 amino acids long. The CDR3 is CSGGAFSRPTEAFF. The CDR3 DNA reads as TGCAGCGGGGGGGCCTTTTCACGACCCACTGAAGCTTTCTTT.

V gene TRBV10-1 combines with J gene TRBJ2-7; TRBD2 agrees at 9 bases. V shed 6 bases, J shed 0 bases, and the junction held 3 bases outside the gene matches. The germline V gene has CDR1 WNHNN and CDR2 SYGVQD (reference sequence). This CDR3 is 14 amino acids long. The CDR3 loop is CASSRSGGSYEQYF. The CDR3 DNA reads TGCGCCAGCAGCCGTAGCGGGGGCTCCTACGAGCAGTACTTC.

The rearrangement joins TRBV7-2 to TRBJ1-2; D remains unclear. The ends were cut back, 3 bases at V and 8 bases at J, with 10 bases in the middle. The CDR3 totals 12 residues. Germline CDR1 reads SGHTA; CDR2 reads FQGNSA. CDR3 in amino acids: CASSLDFWGYTF. CDR3 nucleotide sequence: TGTGCCAGCAGCTTGGACTTCTGGGGCTACACCTTC.

The CDR3 sequence is CASSRGDRVYTEAFF. DNA of the CDR3: TGTGCCAGCTCCCGAGGGGACAGGGTATACACTGAAGCTTTCTTT. This chain uses TRBV18 with TRBJ1-1; 9 nucleotides match TRBD1. The CDR3 is 15 amino acids. Germline V gene sequence: CDR1 KGHSH, CDR2 LQKENI. J was trimmed by 3 bases and V by 6 bases; bases with no gene match: 8.

The J gene is TRBJ2-1, the V gene TRBV10-3, with TRBD2 identical over 12 bases. This CDR3 has 17 amino acids. V dropped 4 bases and J dropped 5; count of bases not matched to a gene: 9. CDR1 is ENHRY, CDR2 SYGVKD, per germline. This CDR3 is CAISAASGRAKDNEQFF. The CDR3 DNA follows: TGTGCCATCAGTGCAGCTAGCGGGAGGGCGAAGGACAATGAGCAGTTCTTC.

The chain links TRBV18 to TRBJ1-3; D is ambiguous. Germline V gene lookup returns CDR1 KGHSH and CDR2 LQKENI. Trimming left V 1 base short and J 0 bases short, with 13 bases between. The CDR3 sequence is 17 residues long. CDR3 DNA: TGTGCCAGCTCACCACGGGAGGGCGGCTACTCTGGAAACACCATATATTTT. It yields the protein CASSPREGGYSGNTIYF.

V and J are TRBV7-3 and TRBJ2-3, with D unresolved. Trimming pared 5 bases from V and 8 bases from J, leaving 14 bases between. Looked up from germline, CDR1 is SGHTA and CDR2 is FQGTGA. The CDR3 length is 13 residues. CDR3 sequence: CASSPNQRGTQYF. Here the CDR3 DNA reads TGTGCCAGCAGCCCTAACCAGCGCGGTACGCAGTATTTT.

This clone was seen once. The V gene is TRBV30, the J gene TRBJ2-7; D uncertain. Trimming cost V 3 bases and J 2 bases, with 17 bases left between them. The CDR3 is 15 residues long. Germline V CDR1 and CDR2: GTSNPN, SVGIG (reference sequence). The DNA of the CDR3 is TGTGCCTGGAGCGGTCCCCCCGGGTTGACCTACGAGCAGTACTTC. Protein: CAWSGPPGLTYEQYF.

This chain uses TRBV6-1 with TRBJ1-5; 7 nucleotides align to TRBD1. With V trimmed by 0 bases and J by 15 bases, 5 bases remained unmatched. The CDR3 runs 12 residues. Looked up from germline, CDR1 is MNHNS and CDR2 is SASEGT. In nucleotides, the CDR3 is TGTGCCAGCAGTGAAGCTGGGACAGATTGGCATTTT. As protein: CASSEAGTDWHF.

A note on this clone: The same CDR3 can be traced to other DNA sequences in this sample. The genes are TRBV6-4 and TRBJ1-1; D unresolved. V was pared by 6 bases and J by 1 base, with 9 bases between. CDR3 length equals 13 residues. CDR1 is MRHNA, CDR2 SNTAGT, per germline. The CDR3: CASRAGGNTEAFF. CDR3 nucleotide sequence: TGTGCCAGCAGGGCCGGCGGGAACACTGAAGCTTTCTTT.

V and J are TRBV9 and TRBJ1-2, with 8 positions matching TRBD1. The CDR3 loop spans 14 amino acids. Trimming at V came to 3 bases and at J to 8 bases, leaving 9 bases not matched to a gene. Germline-derived CDR1 and CDR2 are SGDLS and YYNGEE. CDR3 sequence (DNA): TGTGCCAGCAGCGCCCAGACAGGGGTTCTAGGCTACACCTTC. Its translation is CASSAQTGVLGYTF. The variable domain in full, with the rest retrieved from reference TRBV9 and TRBJ1-2, is DSGVTQTPKHLITATGQRVTLRCSPRSGDLSVYWYQQSLDQGLQFLIQYYNGEERAKGNILERFSAQQFPDLHSELNLSSLELGDSALYFCASSAQTGVLGYTFGSGTRLTVV.

The chain couples TRBV6-1 to TRBJ2-7, with 10 bases lining up with TRBD1. Trimming removed 2 bases from V and 4 bases from J; junction bases left unmatched: 5. The CDR3 is 15 residues long. The germline V gene has CDR1 MNHNS and CDR2 SASEGT. This CDR3 reads CASSEPGTGVYEQYF. CDR3 coding DNA: TGTGCCAGCAGTGAACCCGGGACAGGGGTATACGAGCAGTACTTC.

The chain employs TRBV7-9 and TRBJ1-1, with a weak D call TRBD1 (6 bases). Germline V gene data show CDR1 as SEHNR and CDR2 as FQNEAQ (reference sequence). The CDR3 is 14 amino acids. Deletions cut 4 bases from V and 0 bases from J, with 9 bases between. The DNA for the CDR3 is TGTGCCAGCAGCTCACAGGGCTTGAACACTGAAGCTTTCTTT. Translating gives CASSSQGLNTEAFF.

The rearrangement uses TRBV4-1 and TRBJ1-5; 11 positions match TRBD1. The CDR3 is made up of 17 amino acids. V dropped 3 bases and J dropped 7; count of bases not matched to a gene: 11. Looked up from germline, CDR1 is MGHRA and CDR2 is YSYEKL. The CDR3 region is CASSQQGRTGGGQPQHF. The CDR3 DNA reads TGCGCCAGCAGCCAGCAAGGGAGGACAGGGGGCGGACAGCCCCAGCATTTT.

This clone was picked up a small number of times. V is TRBV18 and J is TRBJ2-7; D tentatively fits TRBD1 or TRBD2 (5 bases each). V lost 0 bases and J lost 2, with 8 bases in between. The CDR3 consists of 14 residues. Per germline, CDR1 KGHSH and CDR2 LQKENI. The CDR3 region is CASSPPGTPYEQYF. CDR3 DNA sequence: TGTGCCAGCTCACCACCGGGGACCCCCTACGAGCAGTACTTC.

The V gene is TRBV18, the J gene TRBJ2-7; D ambiguous. The germline V gene has CDR1 KGHSH and CDR2 LQKENI. This CDR3 contains 14 residues. V gave up 4 bases and J gave up 3 bases, with 13 bases separating them. The CDR3 protein is CASSLKDRGYEQYF. CDR3 nucleotide sequence: TGTGCCAGCTCACTGAAGGACCGAGGCTACGAGCAGTACTTC.

The chain employs TRBV6-6 and TRBJ1-2; 8 nucleotides align to TRBD1. V gave up 3 bases and J gave up 6 bases; unmatched junction bases: 9. Germline assignment: CDR1 MNHNY and CDR2 SVGAGI (reference sequence). CDR3 length: 15 residues. DNA for the CDR3: TGTGCCAGCAGTTATCGACAGGGGATCGAGGATGGCTACACCTTC. The encoded protein is CASSYRQGIEDGYTF.

The chain joins TRBV6-5 to TRBJ1-1; 8 bases line up with TRBD1. This CDR3 is 16 amino acids long. CDR1 MNHEY and CDR2 SVGAGI come from the germline V gene. V lost 0 bases, J lost 10 bases, and 13 bases stayed unmatched. The CDR3 DNA reads TGTGCCAGCAGTTACTCTAGGACAGGGTCGAATTTAGGAGCTTTCTTT. It is translated as CASSYSRTGSNLGAFF.

V is TRBV12-3 or TRBV12-4 and J is TRBJ2-3; no clear D. The CDR3 consists of 10 residues. V dropped 4 bases and J dropped 6 bases, with 2 bases sitting between them. This CDR3 reads CASSSDTQYF. CDR3 DNA sequence: TGTGCCAGCAGTTCGGATACGCAGTATTTT.

V is TRBV5-1 and J is TRBJ1-3; 7 nucleotides match TRBD1. Germline CDR1 and CDR2: SGHRS and YFSETQ. Trimming removed 4 bases from V and 2 bases from J; junction bases left unmatched: 6. The CDR3 spans 15 residues. The DNA of the CDR3 is TGCGCCAGCAGCCGCGGACAGGATCCTGGAAACACCATATATTTT. Amino acids: CASSRGQDPGNTIYF.

The genes are TRBV5-4 and TRBJ1-5; D gene uncertain. V shed 2 bases and J shed 3 bases, with 9 bases lying between them. The V gene's germline CDR1 is SGHNT and CDR2 YYREEE (reference sequence). This CDR3 has 14 residues. CDR3 sequence reads: CASSFFGANQPQHF. The CDR3 DNA follows: TGTGCCAGCAGCTTCTTCGGCGCCAATCAGCCCCAGCATTTT.

This clone occurred a few times. This chain links TRBV5-4 with TRBJ1-2; TRBD1 matches at 9 bases. CDR1 SGHNT and CDR2 YYREEE come from the germline V gene (reference sequence). After removal of 5 bases from V and 3 bases from J, the junction contained 11 bases not matched to a gene. The CDR3 length is 16 residues. The CDR3 bases are TGTGCCAGCAGTGGGCCCGGGACAGGGTTTGACTATGGCTACACCTTC. It yields the protein CASSGPGTGFDYGYTF.

The chain has TRBV3-1 (or the pseudogene TRBV3-2) and TRBJ1-6, with D uncertain. CDR1 is LGHDT and CDR2 is YNNKEL in the germline V gene (reference sequence). The CDR3 sequence is 14 residues long. Deletions cut 1 base from V and 6 bases from J, with 7 bases between. CDR3 in DNA: TGTGCCAGCAGCCAAGGGAGGAGTAATTCACCCCTCCACTTT. Encoded protein: CASSQGRSNSPLHF.

The chain combines TRBV6-1 with TRBJ1-3, with no clear D. The germline V gene has CDR1 MNHNS and CDR2 SASEGT. This CDR3 region has 16 residues. Trimming took off 0 bases at V and 4 bases at J, with 13 bases between the two ends. This CDR3 reads CASSEAGWGTGNTIYF. The DNA for the CDR3 is TGTGCCAGCAGTGAAGCAGGTTGGGGTACCGGAAACACCATATATTTT.